One and the same sample provided the 15 T cell receptor beta chains below, sequenced in a study of T cells in localized non-small cell lung cancer. Only in-frame clones appear in the TCRdb table, and some are missing; sequencing was by immunoSEQ multiplex PCR. The sample contains 1,500 to 2,000 clones, about 19% of which appear only once. The sequencing used normal lung tissue next to the tumor, collected before any cancer treatment. These receptors came from a woman between 40 and 69 years old with stage I lung adenocarcinoma.

There are a few counts of this clone. The V gene is TRBV11-3, the J gene TRBJ1-1; D is unclear. This CDR3 has 14 amino acids. Trimming took off 0 bases at V and 6 bases at J, with 11 bases between the two ends. Germline CDR1 is SGHNT and CDR2 is YENEEA. The CDR3 region has the DNA TGTGCCAGCAGCTTAGAGCCGGGGTTGGCTGAAGCTTTCTTT. Its translation is CASSLEPGLAEAFF.

This rearrangement joins TRBV30 to TRBJ2-7; a weak D match, TRBD1 (6 bases). The germline V and J ends were trimmed by 2 bases and 3 bases, with 11 bases remaining between them. CDR3 length: 13 residues. The germline CDR1 and CDR2 sequences are GTSNPN and SVGIG (reference sequence). The DNA for the CDR3 is TGTGCCTGGAGTCATACAGGGTACTACGAGCAGTACTTC. This gives the protein CAWSHTGYYEQYF.

This clone was seen a handful of times. DNA for the CDR3: TGTGCCAGCGGAGGGACAGGCTTTTACGAGCAGTACTTC. It encodes CASGGTGFYEQYF. The chain has TRBV28 and TRBJ2-7, with TRBD1 matching 8 bases. Germline trimming cut 8 bases from V and 4 bases from J; bases unmatched to any gene: 7. From germline, CDR1 is MDHEN and CDR2 SYDVKM. The CDR3 is made up of 13 amino acids.

By proportion, this clone is medium-sized. The chain couples TRBV30 to TRBJ2-5; tentatively, D is TRBD1 or TRBD2 (6 bases each). This CDR3 comprises 15 residues. Per germline, CDR1 GTSNPN and CDR2 SVGIG (reference sequence). The V gene lost 5 bases and the J gene lost 1 base, with 17 bases spanning the gap. Written as DNA, the CDR3 is TGTGCCTGGGGTCGGAGGGGGGCTCTCCAAGAGACCCAGTACTTC. Protein sequence: CAWGRRGALQETQYF.

The V gene is TRBV6-8, the J gene TRBJ2-1; 8 bases fit TRBD2. CDR1 and CDR2 from the germline V gene are MNHGY and SAAAGT. The CDR3 spans 14 residues. Germline trimming cut 6 bases from V and 7 bases from J; bases unmatched to any gene: 8. In DNA, the CDR3 is TGTGCCAGCAGCCTTAGCGGGGCCCTGAATGAGCAGTTCTTC. Its protein product is CASSLSGALNEQFF.

This clone was picked up a small number of times. The rearrangement links TRBV11-3 to TRBJ1-2; D unclear. Germline V CDR1 and CDR2: SGHNT, YENEEA. This CDR3 contains 14 residues. The germline V and J ends were trimmed by 3 bases and 3 bases, with 11 bases remaining between them. CDR3 sequence: CASSLVSGDYGYTF. CDR3 in DNA: TGTGCCAGCAGCTTGGTCAGCGGGGACTATGGCTACACCTTC.

This clone has just a few counts. The genes are TRBV19 and TRBJ1-3; 8 nucleotides align to TRBD1. V dropped 3 bases and J dropped 4; count of bases not matched to a gene: 5. The CDR3 is 15 residues long. CDR1 and CDR2 (germline): LNHDA, SQIVND (reference sequence). CDR3 region: CASSISGTGGNTIYF. DNA for the CDR3: TGTGCCAGTAGTATCTCCGGGACAGGCGGAAACACCATATATTTT.

This sequence joins TRBV11-3 and TRBJ2-1; weak D call: TRBD2 (6 bases). V gave up 6 bases and J gave up 1 base, with 10 bases separating them. The CDR3 totals 14 residues. Germline V gives CDR1 SGHNT, CDR2 YENEEA. CDR3 in DNA: TGTGCCAGCAGGTTGCGGGGTTCCTACAATGAGCAGTTCTTC. It translates to CASRLRGSYNEQFF. The whole variable domain, remainder taken from reference TRBV11-3 and TRBJ2-1, is EAGVVQSPRYKIIEKKQPVAFWCNPISGHNTLYWYLQNLGQGPELLIRYENEEAVDDSQLPKDRFSAERLKGVDSTLKIQPAELGDSAVYLCASRLRGSYNEQFFGPGTRLTVL.

V and J are TRBV5-1 and TRBJ1-4, with D maybe TRBD1 (6 bases). V lost 5 bases and J 4 bases, leaving 12 bases between the germline ends. Germline V gene data show CDR1 as SGHRS and CDR2 as YFSETQ. There are 14 residues in the CDR3. For the CDR3, the DNA is TGCGCCAGCAGAATGTCGGACAGTAATGAAAAACTGTTTTTT. Its translation: CASRMSDSNEKLFF.

The V call is TRBV4-1, the J call TRBJ1-2; D is unresolved. From germline, CDR1 is MGHRA and CDR2 YSYEKL. Deletions cut 4 bases from V and 2 bases from J, with 8 bases between. CDR3 length: 13 residues. The CDR3 region is CASSLEQNYGYTF. The CDR3 DNA is TGCGCCAGCAGCCTAGAACAGAACTATGGCTACACCTTC.

V gene TRBV7-8 combines with J gene TRBJ2-1, with D uncertain. The V end was cut by 2 bases, the J end by 8 bases, with 10 bases between. The CDR3 length is 13 residues. Germline CDR1 is SGHVS and CDR2 is FQNEAQ. CDR3 coding DNA: TGTGCCAGCAGCTTAAGCCAGCTCTATGAGCAGTTCTTC. Protein sequence: CASSLSQLYEQFF.

The sample holds a few counts of this clone. The chain recombines TRBV5-1 with TRBJ1-1, with 7 nucleotides matching TRBD1. The CDR3 loop spans 16 amino acids. CDR1 is SGHRS, CDR2 YFSETQ, per germline. Trimming cost V 4 bases and J 5 bases; bases outside gene matches: 14. The chain's CDR3 is CASSLTTGDGGTEAFF. CDR3 DNA: TGCGCCAGCAGCCTCACTACAGGGGATGGGGGTACTGAAGCTTTCTTT.

This clone is termed medium-sized. The chain recombines TRBV11-3 with TRBJ1-1; D is uncertain. CDR3 length: 14 residues. The V and J ends lost 2 bases and 1 base respectively, with 8 bases between them. Germline V gives CDR1 SGHNT, CDR2 YENEEA. The CDR3 spells CASSLRQSNTEAFF. The CDR3 nucleotides are TGTGCCAGCAGCTTACGCCAGTCGAACACTGAAGCTTTCTTT.

A few counts support this clone. The rearrangement joins TRBV19 to TRBJ1-1; D may be TRBD1 (5 bases). The CDR3 is made up of 14 amino acids. Looked up from germline, CDR1 is LNHDA and CDR2 is SQIVND (reference sequence). Trimming took 3 bases from V and 4 from J, leaving 12 bases between them. Written as DNA, the CDR3 is TGTGCCAGTAGTATTTCCCGGGGGGTCACTGAAGCTTTCTTT. Translation gives CASSISRGVTEAFF.

V is TRBV19 and J is TRBJ2-7; the match to TRBD2 covers 7 bases. The CDR3 covers 16 residues. CDR1 and CDR2 from the germline V gene are LNHDA and SQIVND (reference sequence). V gave up 3 bases and J gave up 0 bases; unmatched junction bases: 8. The CDR3 DNA reads TGTGCCAGTAGTATCGGGACTACGAGTATCTCCTACGAGCAGTACTTC. Protein: CASSIGTTSISYEQYF.